This note documents a single T cell receptor (beta chain) sequence. This specimen comes from a study of blood T cell repertoires in COVID-19. For the study at large: From the United States, Italy and Spain came samples of acute and convalescent COVID-19. Sources were T cells, B-cell-depleted T cells, or PBMCs; the material itself was cDNA or gDNA.

Authors' methods: The authors estimated nucleated cell counts from reference gene primer amplification. TCRdb keeps only in-frame clones here, not all; method: immunoSEQ multiplex PCR. V, J and clone size are those of that table, while D and trimming were read from the DNA. The sample lists 270,000 or so clones, over 75% seen once, with 13% in the top ten. CDR3 length: 15 residues. Unmatched junction bases numbered 5, after V lost 1 base and J lost 7 bases. In germline, CDR1 is MNHEY, CDR2 SVGAGI. Sequenced sample: peripheral blood. This rearrangement joins TRBV6-5 to TRBJ2-1, with 9 bases identical to TRBD2. The source is a human donor in a cohort sampled during active COVID-19. CDR3 in amino acids: CASSYWREGPNEQFF. CDR3 nucleotide sequence: TGTGCCAGCAGTTACTGGCGGGAGGGCCCAAATGAGCAGTTCTTC.